Sequencing of this T cell receptor (beta chain) was carried out in a study of persistence of HIV-infected CD4 T cells. The overall study: Blood samples, up to roughly 200 mL, came from multiple time points, except two leukapheresis donors sampled once. A larger, less memory-rich fraction responded to anti-CD3/anti-CD28 beads than to antigen.

In the case of this clone: Its specificity is unknown.

This was the immunoSEQ version 4 assay in survey mode. Data came from immunoSEQ multiplex PCR; TCRdb stores just in-frame clones and leaves some out. There are 40,000 to 60,000 clones in the sample; about 87% occur only once, and 2.5% to 4% lies in the top ten. Per the germline V gene, CDR1 is SGHVS and CDR2 is FQNEAQ. This CDR3 has 13 amino acids. The ends were cut back, 5 bases at V and 8 bases at J, with 15 bases in the middle. Nonspecific anti-CD3/anti-CD28 bead stimulation represents the broad CD4+ T cell repertoire. Responding CD4+ T cells were sorted by upregulation of both CD40 ligand and CD69. Undetectable plasma HIV-1 RNA below 50 copies/mL lasted at least 4 years.

The sequence was obtained from an adult woman with HIV who was CMV-seropositive. The specimen was CD4+ T cells sorted from PBMCs after 18-hour stimulation, collected from a patient who received antiretroviral therapy. This rearrangement joins TRBV7-8 to TRBJ1-1, with D hard to call. DNA of the CDR3: TGTGCCAGCAGCCCGAGGCCTGGTACCGAAGCTTTCTTT. Residues: CASSPRPGTEAFF.